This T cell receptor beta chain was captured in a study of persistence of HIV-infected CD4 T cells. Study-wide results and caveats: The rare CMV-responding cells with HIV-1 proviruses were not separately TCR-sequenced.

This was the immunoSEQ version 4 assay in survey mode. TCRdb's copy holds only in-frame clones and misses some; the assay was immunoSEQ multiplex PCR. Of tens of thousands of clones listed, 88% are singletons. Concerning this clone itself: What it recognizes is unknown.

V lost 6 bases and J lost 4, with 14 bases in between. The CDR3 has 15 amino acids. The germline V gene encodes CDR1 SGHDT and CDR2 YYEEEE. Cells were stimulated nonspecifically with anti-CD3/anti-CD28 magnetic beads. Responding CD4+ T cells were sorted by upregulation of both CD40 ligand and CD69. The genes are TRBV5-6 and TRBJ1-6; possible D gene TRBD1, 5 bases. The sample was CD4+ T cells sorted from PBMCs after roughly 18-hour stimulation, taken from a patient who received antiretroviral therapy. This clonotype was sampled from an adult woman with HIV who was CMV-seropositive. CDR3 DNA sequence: TGTGCCAGCACTGACCGGGGGGGTTATAATTCACCCCTCCACTTT. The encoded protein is CASTDRGGYNSPLHF.